Listed here are 21 T cell receptor beta chains from one sample, sequenced in a study of T cell responses to AZD1222 COVID-19 vaccine. Method: immunoSEQ multiplex PCR; TCRdb's copy keeps in-frame clones and lacks some. The table shows about 79,000 clones, with 80% occurring only once. The sequencing used peripheral blood, collected on day 0 of AZD1222 vaccination. The receptors originated from an adult in good health.

The V call is TRBV9, the J call TRBJ2-2; 10 nucleotides line up with TRBD2. With 4 bases clipped from V and 4 bases from J, the junction kept 4 bases outside the gene matches. Germline CDR1 and CDR2: SGDLS and YYNGEE. The CDR3 has 15 amino acids. CDR3 in DNA: TGTGCCAGCAGCATCACTAGCGGGGCCACCGGGGAGCTGTTTTTT. It encodes CASSITSGATGELFF.

The chain uses TRBV7-8 and TRBJ1-1, with D perhaps TRBD1 (6 bases). Germline assignment: CDR1 SGHVS and CDR2 FQNEAQ. V lost 1 base, J lost 4 bases, and 10 bases lay in between. The CDR3 consists of 14 residues. CDR3 nucleotide sequence: TGTGCCAGCAGCTTAGTGGGGGCGGGCACTGAAGCTTTCTTT. It encodes CASSLVGAGTEAFF. The whole variable domain, filled in from reference TRBV7-8 and TRBJ1-1, reads GAGVSQSPRYKVAKRGQDVALRCDPISGHVSLFWYQQALGQGPEFLTYFQNEAQLDKSGLPSDRFFAERPEGSVSTLKIQRTQQEDSAVYLCASSLVGAGTEAFFGQGTRLTVV.

This chain uses TRBV5-1 with TRBJ2-5; no clear D. Per the germline V gene, CDR1 is SGHRS and CDR2 is YFSETQ. The CDR3 runs to 15 residues. Trimming left V 0 bases short and J 0 bases short, with 9 bases between. The CDR3 DNA reads TGCGCCAGCAGCTTGGTGGCTGGCAACCAAGAGACCCAGTACTTC. Translating gives CASSLVAGNQETQYF.

This clone was detected a few times. The rearrangement uses TRBV5-5 and TRBJ1-2, with D unresolved. Germline values: CDR1 SGHKS, CDR2 YYEKEE (reference sequence). The ends were cut back, 0 bases at V and 3 bases at J, with 6 bases in the middle. The CDR3 contains 13 residues. In nucleotides, the CDR3 is TGTGCCAGCAGCTTGGATACCCACTATGGCTACACCTTC. This sequence encodes CASSLDTHYGYTF.

The CDR3 spells CAWSPGTSAGARDEQFF. CDR3 DNA sequence: TGTGCCTGGAGCCCCGGGACTAGCGCCGGAGCGAGGGATGAGCAGTTCTTC. V is TRBV30 and J is TRBJ2-1, with 10 bases matching TRBD2. Germline V gives CDR1 GTSNPN, CDR2 SVGIG (reference sequence). Losses at the gene ends were 3 bases for V and 8 bases for J; bases not matched to a gene: 16. This CDR3 has 17 amino acids.

This chain joins TRBV7-8 and TRBJ2-3, with D unclear. The germline V and J ends were trimmed by 1 base and 0 bases, with 11 bases remaining between them. The V gene's germline CDR1 is SGHVS and CDR2 FQNEAQ. The CDR3 consists of 16 residues. This chain's CDR3 is CASSLVQRTSTDTQYF. CDR3 sequence (DNA): TGTGCCAGCAGCTTAGTACAGCGAACAAGCACAGATACGCAGTATTTT.

V is TRBV4-1 and J is TRBJ1-2; D gene uncertain. The V gene lost 2 bases and the J gene lost 0 bases, with 7 bases spanning the gap. Germline CDR1 is MGHRA and CDR2 is YSYEKL. The CDR3 is made up of 14 amino acids. The CDR3 DNA sequence: TGCGCCAGCAGCCAACAGCCAGCTAACTATGGCTACACCTTC. As protein: CASSQQPANYGYTF.

The J gene is TRBJ1-5, the V gene TRBV5-5; a possible D gene is TRBD1 (5 bases). CDR1 SGHKS and CDR2 YYEKEE come from the germline V gene (reference sequence). Between the trimmed V and J ends, which lost 4 bases and 4 bases, there was a span of 12 bases. The CDR3 has 14 amino acids. CDR3 coding DNA: TGTGCCAGCAGCCGGGACTTACTTAATCAGCCCCAGCATTTT. Protein product: CASSRDLLNQPQHF.

This clone was observed once. The chain combines TRBV5-1 with TRBJ1-5; 7 bases are shared with TRBD1. Germline CDR1 is SGHRS and CDR2 is YFSETQ. The CDR3 runs to 14 residues. Unmatched junction bases numbered 5, after V lost 4 bases and J lost 4 bases. CDR3 in amino acids: CASSRDSLNQPQHF. The CDR3 region has the DNA TGCGCCAGCAGCCGGGACAGTCTAAATCAGCCCCAGCATTTT.

The genes are TRBV5-1 and TRBJ2-1; D perhaps matches TRBD1 (6 bases). Trimming stripped 4 bases from V and 5 bases from J, with 10 bases between. The germline V gene has CDR1 SGHRS and CDR2 YFSETQ. The CDR3 runs 13 residues. The CDR3 DNA follows: TGCGCCAGCAGCGTTACAGGGAACAATGAGCAGTTCTTC. Translated, it gives CASSVTGNNEQFF. Based on the CDR3 plus reference TRBV5-1 and TRBJ2-1, the full variable domain is KAGVTQTPRYLIKTRGQQVTLSCSPISGHRSVSWYQQTPGQGLQFLFEYFSETQRNKGNFPGRFSGRQFSNSRSEMNVSTLELGDSALYLCASSVTGNNEQFFGPGTRLTVL.

The chain links TRBV12-3 or TRBV12-4 to TRBJ1-2; weak D call: TRBD1 (5 bases). This CDR3 is 12 amino acids long. Trimming left V 6 bases short and J 5 bases short, with 10 bases between. CDR3 DNA: TGTGCCAGCAGCCCAGGGTCGTATGGCTACACCTTC. Its translation: CASSPGSYGYTF.

The chain employs TRBV6-5 and TRBJ1-2; 10 positions match TRBD1. V dropped 7 bases and J dropped 5; count of bases not matched to a gene: 1. This CDR3 spans 12 amino acids. CDR1 is MNHEY, CDR2 SVGAGI, per germline. The chain's CDR3 is CASTGQGYGYTF. CDR3 coding DNA: TGTGCCAGCACGGGACAGGGGTATGGCTACACCTTC.

V is TRBV4-1 and J is TRBJ1-2; D is perhaps TRBD1 (5 bases). Germline CDR1 MGHRA, CDR2 YSYEKL. The CDR3 loop spans 15 amino acids. The V and J ends lost 1 base and 3 bases respectively, with 12 bases between them. CDR3 DNA: TGCGCCAGCAGCCAAGGGCCGGGGCCGTACTATGGCTACACCTTC. It codes for CASSQGPGPYYGYTF.

This sequence joins TRBV7-9 and TRBJ2-2; D might be TRBD1 (6 bases). This CDR3 region has 16 residues. Trimming took off 5 bases at V and 1 base at J, with 14 bases between the two ends. Germline CDR1 SEHNR, CDR2 FQNEAQ (reference sequence). The CDR3 coding sequence is TGTGCCAGCAGCCAAATGGGACAACAGAACACCGGGGAGCTGTTTTTT. Translation: CASSQMGQQNTGELFF.

This clone was seen more than once but under ten times. The rearrangement joins TRBV6-5 to TRBJ1-2; D is unresolved. This CDR3 is 12 amino acids long. Germline values: CDR1 MNHEY, CDR2 SVGAGI. The V gene lost 6 bases and the J gene lost 6 bases, with 11 bases spanning the gap. CDR3 sequence: CASRLDVDGYTF. The CDR3 DNA is TGTGCCAGCAGACTTGATGTGGATGGCTACACCTTC.

This chain connects TRBV6-5 to TRBJ2-1; perhaps TRBD2 as D (6 bases). This CDR3 contains 16 residues. Trimming took 2 bases from V and 4 from J, leaving 15 bases between them. CDR1 is MNHEY, CDR2 SVGAGI, per germline. In DNA, the CDR3 is TGTGCCAGCAGTTACACACCAGCGGGTCGATACAATGAGCAGTTCTTC. It codes for CASSYTPAGRYNEQFF.

This chain joins TRBV7-6 and TRBJ1-5; perhaps TRBD1 as D (6 bases). The CDR3 covers 16 residues. V lost 1 base, J lost 0 bases, and 10 bases lay in between. Germline CDR1 SGHVS, CDR2 FNYEAQ. DNA for the CDR3: TGTGCCAGCAGCTTAGGGACAGTGGGTAGCAATCAGCCCCAGCATTTT. It specifies CASSLGTVGSNQPQHF.

The gene calls are TRBV19 and TRBJ2-1; 11 bases match TRBD2. Germline CDR1 LNHDA, CDR2 SQIVND (reference sequence). The CDR3 is 17 residues long. V shed 5 bases, J shed 4 bases, and the junction held 10 bases outside the gene matches. CDR3 coding DNA: TGTGCCAGTAGTCCCACTTCACTAGCGGGGGCGTACAATGAGCAGTTCTTC. This translates into CASSPTSLAGAYNEQFF.

The chain recombines TRBV14 with TRBJ1-1; D unclear. The CDR3 spans 13 residues. CDR1 and CDR2 (germline): SGHDN, FVKESK. V lost 3 bases and J 3 bases, leaving 8 bases between the germline ends. The CDR3 sequence: CASSQMAYTEAFF. The CDR3 coding sequence is TGTGCCAGCAGCCAGATGGCGTACACTGAAGCTTTCTTT. The full variable domain, its missing parts supplied by reference TRBV14 and TRBJ1-1, is EAGVTQFPSHSVIEKGQTVTLRCDPISGHDNLYWYRRVMGKEIKFLLHFVKESKQDESGMPNNRFLAERTGGTYSTLKVQPAELEDSGVYFCASSQMAYTEAFFGQGTRLTVV.

The rearrangement links TRBV18 to TRBJ2-1; D could derive from TRBD1 or TRBD2 (5 bases each). The ends were cut back, 0 bases at V and 4 bases at J, with 25 bases in the middle. The germline gives CDR1 KGHSH, CDR2 LQKENI. There are 20 residues in the CDR3. This CDR3 reads CASSPPRGGFNTPLYNEQFF. CDR3 DNA sequence: TGTGCCAGCTCACCACCTAGGGGCGGGTTTAACACCCCCCTTTACAATGAGCAGTTCTTC.

This chain links TRBV6-5 with TRBJ2-7; D remains unclear. The germline V and J ends were trimmed by 5 bases and 6 bases, with 14 bases remaining between them. Germline-derived CDR1 and CDR2 are MNHEY and SVGAGI. This CDR3 comprises 13 residues. CDR3 coding DNA: TGTGCCAGCAGTCCTAGACCTGTGGGCGAGCAGTACTTC. This codes for CASSPRPVGEQYF.